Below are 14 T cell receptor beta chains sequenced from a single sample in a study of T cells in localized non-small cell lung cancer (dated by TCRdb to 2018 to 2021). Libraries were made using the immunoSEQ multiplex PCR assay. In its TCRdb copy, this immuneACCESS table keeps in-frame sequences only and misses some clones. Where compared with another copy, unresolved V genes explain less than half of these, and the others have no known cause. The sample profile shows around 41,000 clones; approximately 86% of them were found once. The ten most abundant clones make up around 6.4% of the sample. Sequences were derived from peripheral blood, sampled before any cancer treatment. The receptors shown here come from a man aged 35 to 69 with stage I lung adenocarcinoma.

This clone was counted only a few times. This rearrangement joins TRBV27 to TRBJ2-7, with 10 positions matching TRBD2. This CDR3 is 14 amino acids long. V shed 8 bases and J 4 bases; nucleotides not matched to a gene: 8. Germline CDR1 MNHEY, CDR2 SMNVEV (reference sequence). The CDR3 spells CASSLAGEVYEQYF. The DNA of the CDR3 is TGTGCCAGCTCCCTAGCGGGAGAGGTTTACGAGCAGTACTTC.

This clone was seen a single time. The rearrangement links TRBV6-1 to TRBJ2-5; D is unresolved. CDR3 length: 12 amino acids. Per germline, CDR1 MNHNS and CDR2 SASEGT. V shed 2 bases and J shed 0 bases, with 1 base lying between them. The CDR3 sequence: CASSENQETQYF. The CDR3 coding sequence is TGTGCCAGCAGTGAAAACCAAGAGACCCAGTACTTC.

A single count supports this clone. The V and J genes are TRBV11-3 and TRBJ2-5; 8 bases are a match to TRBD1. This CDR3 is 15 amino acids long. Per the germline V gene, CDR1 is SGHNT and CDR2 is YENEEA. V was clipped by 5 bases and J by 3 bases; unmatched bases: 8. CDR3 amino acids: CASSTGQGLEETQYF. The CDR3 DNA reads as TGTGCCAGCAGCACAGGACAGGGCCTAGAAGAGACCCAGTACTTC.

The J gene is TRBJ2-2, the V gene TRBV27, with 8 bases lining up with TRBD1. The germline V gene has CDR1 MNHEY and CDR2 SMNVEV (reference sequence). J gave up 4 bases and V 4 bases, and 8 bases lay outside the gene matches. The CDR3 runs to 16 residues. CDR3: CASSSTGGWGTGELFF. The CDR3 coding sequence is TGTGCCAGCAGTTCCACAGGGGGGTGGGGCACCGGGGAGCTGTTTTTT.

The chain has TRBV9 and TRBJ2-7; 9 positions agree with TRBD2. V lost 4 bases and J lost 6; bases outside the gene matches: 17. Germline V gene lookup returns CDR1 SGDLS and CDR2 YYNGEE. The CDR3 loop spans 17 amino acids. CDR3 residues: CASSPPPLASGISEQYF. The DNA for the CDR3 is TGTGCCAGCAGCCCTCCCCCCCTGGCTAGCGGGATTAGCGAGCAGTACTTC.

The CDR3 reads CASSDTYTGPNSPLHF. CDR3 DNA sequence: TGTGCCAGCAGTGATACCTACACGGGGCCGAATTCACCCCTCCACTTT. The chain carries TRBV2 and TRBJ1-6; D may be TRBD1 (5 bases). The CDR3 spans 16 residues. From germline, CDR1 is SNHLY and CDR2 FYNNEI. V was trimmed by 3 bases and J by 7 bases, leaving 16 bases between them.

This chain's CDR3 is CASRGTSGSNEQFF. DNA for the CDR3: TGTGCCAGCAGGGGGACTAGCGGGAGTAATGAGCAGTTCTTC. The rearrangement joins TRBV7-3 to TRBJ2-1; TRBD2 agrees at 14 bases. Trimming cost V 6 bases and J 7 bases; bases outside gene matches: 2. Per germline, CDR1 SGHTA and CDR2 FQGTGA. This CDR3 spans 14 amino acids.

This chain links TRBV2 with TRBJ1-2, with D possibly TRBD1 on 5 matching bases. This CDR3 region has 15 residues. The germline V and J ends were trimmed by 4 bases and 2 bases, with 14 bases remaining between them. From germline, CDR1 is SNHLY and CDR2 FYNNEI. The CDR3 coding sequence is TGTGCCAGCAGTGGTACAGGTACGAGGAACTATGGCTACACCTTC. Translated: CASSGTGTRNYGYTF.

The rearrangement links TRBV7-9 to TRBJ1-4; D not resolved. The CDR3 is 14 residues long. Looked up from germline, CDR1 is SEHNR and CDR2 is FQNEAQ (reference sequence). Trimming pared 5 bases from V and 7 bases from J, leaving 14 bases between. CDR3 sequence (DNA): TGTGCCAGCAGCCCCTCGGGCAAAGGTGAAAAACTGTTTTTT. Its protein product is CASSPSGKGEKLFF.

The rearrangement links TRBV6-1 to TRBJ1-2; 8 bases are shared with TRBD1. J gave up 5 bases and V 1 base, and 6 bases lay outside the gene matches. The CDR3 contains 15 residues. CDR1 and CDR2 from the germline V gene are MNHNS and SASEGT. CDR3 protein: CASSEEGQGAYGYTF. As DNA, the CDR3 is TGTGCCAGCAGTGAAGAAGGGCAGGGGGCGTATGGCTACACCTTC.

The CDR3 DNA reads as TGTGCCAGCAGGGATAGCGGGAAGGGGGGCTACGAGCAGTACTTC. It yields the protein CASRDSGKGGYEQYF. This chain connects TRBV11-2 to TRBJ2-7; 8 positions match TRBD2. The CDR3 extends over 15 amino acids. J was trimmed by 3 bases and V by 6 bases; bases with no gene match: 10. The germline CDR1 and CDR2 sequences are SGHAT and FQNNGV.

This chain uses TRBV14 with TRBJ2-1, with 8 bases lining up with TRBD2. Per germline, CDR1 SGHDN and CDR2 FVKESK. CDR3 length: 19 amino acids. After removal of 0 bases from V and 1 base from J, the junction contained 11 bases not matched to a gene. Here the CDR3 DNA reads TGTGCCAGCAGCCAAGAATTGCGGGAGGCGGGGTGGTCCTACAATGAGCAGTTCTTC. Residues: CASSQELREAGWSYNEQFF.

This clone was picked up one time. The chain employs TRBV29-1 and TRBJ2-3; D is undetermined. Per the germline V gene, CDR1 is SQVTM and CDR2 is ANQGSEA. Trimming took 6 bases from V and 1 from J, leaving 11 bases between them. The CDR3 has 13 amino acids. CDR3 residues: CSVSFRRTDTQYF. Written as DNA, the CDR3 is TGCAGCGTCAGCTTCCGCCGCACAGATACGCAGTATTTT.

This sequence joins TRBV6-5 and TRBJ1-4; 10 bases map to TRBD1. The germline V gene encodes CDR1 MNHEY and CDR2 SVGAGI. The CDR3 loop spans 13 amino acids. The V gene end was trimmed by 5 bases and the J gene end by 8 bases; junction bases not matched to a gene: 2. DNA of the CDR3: TGTGCCAGCAGTCGGACAGGGGGGGAAAAACTGTTTTTT. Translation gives CASSRTGGEKLFF.